This is a list of T cell receptor beta chains from one sample in a study of CD8 T cells in ankylosing spondylitis. TCRdb reanalysed the 5' RACE reads using MiXCR and keeps one entry per CDR3 protein. The repertoire holds over 600,000 distinct CDR3 sequences, about 20% seen once, with under 20% in the top ten. Sequenced: blood, either unsorted or a sorted T cell fraction (not recorded which). Every receptor here comes from a male donor with ankylosing spondylitis. CDR3s include the opening cysteine and the closing phenylalanine or tryptophan.

V gene: TRBV5-1; J gene: TRBJ1-2; CDR3 protein: CASSAGQISYGYTF
V gene: TRBV29-1; J gene: TRBJ2-2; CDR3 protein: CSVAVTNTGELFF
V gene: TRBV29-1; J gene: TRBJ1-4; CDR3 protein: CSVEIPGDNEKLFF
V gene: TRBV5-1; J gene: TRBJ1-1; CDR3 protein: CASSFMGTNTEAFF
V gene: TRBV3-1; J gene: TRBJ2-7; CDR3 protein: CASSQWDNSYEQYF
V gene: TRBV6-1; J gene: TRBJ1-2; CDR3 protein: CASSVHRANYGYTF
V gene: TRBV6-1; J gene: TRBJ1-1; CDR3 protein: CASVPTGHPNTEAFF
V gene: TRBV11-1; J gene: TRBJ2-1; CDR3 protein: CASSPPPGLAGAYNEQFF
V gene: TRBV12-3/TRBV12-4; J gene: TRBJ1-6; CDR3 protein: CASSKGKVAGSYNSPLHF
V gene: TRBV20-1; J gene: TRBJ1-1; CDR3 protein: CSASFAEGGGRGTEAFF
V gene: TRBV12-5; J gene: TRBJ2-1; CDR3 protein: CASGFGESPYNEQFF
V gene: TRBV28; J gene: TRBJ2-3; CDR3 protein: CAIRSRGETQYF
V gene: TRBV25-1; J gene: TRBJ1-2; CDR3 protein: CASSVGQGDGYTF
V gene: TRBV2; J gene: TRBJ1-4; CDR3 protein: CASTGAGEKLFF
V gene: TRBV10-3; J gene: TRBJ2-3; CDR3 protein: CAISESWTGGTDTQYF
V gene: TRBV9; J gene: TRBJ2-5; CDR3 protein: CASSTRAGGSETQYF
V gene: TRBV9; J gene: TRBJ2-7; CDR3 protein: CASSLEPGASYGQYF
V gene: TRBV7-2; J gene: TRBJ1-2; CDR3 protein: CASSRKTRDRVDGYTF
V gene: TRBV20-1; J gene: TRBJ1-5; CDR3 protein: CSASVGGIDSNQPQHF
V gene: TRBV7-9; J gene: TRBJ1-1; CDR3 protein: CASGRGQGYTEAFF
V gene: TRBV4-1; J gene: TRBJ2-7; CDR3 protein: CASSQEQRRSYEQYF
V gene: TRBV4-2; J gene: TRBJ2-1; CDR3 protein: CASSPDSGYDEQFF
V gene: TRBV3-1; J gene: TRBJ2-1; CDR3 protein: CASTVSGRGNEQFF
V gene: TRBV12-3/TRBV12-4; J gene: TRBJ1-4; CDR3 protein: CTSSLVLGTGDPENEKLFF
V gene: TRBV2; J gene: TRBJ2-5; CDR3 protein: CASSEAVVGIRETQYF
V gene: TRBV29-1; J gene: TRBJ2-3; CDR3 protein: CSVEDRWERGSTDTQYF
V gene: TRBV28; J gene: TRBJ1-1; CDR3 protein: CASSSPTSYRTEAFF
V gene: TRBV5-6; J gene: TRBJ2-3; CDR3 protein: CASSLRGSGGQSTDTQYF
V gene: TRBV12-3/TRBV12-4; J gene: TRBJ1-1; CDR3 protein: CASSWAGRGYAEAFF
V gene: TRBV9; J gene: TRBJ2-1; CDR3 protein: CASSPHSENEQFF
V gene: TRBV29-1; J gene: TRBJ2-7; CDR3 protein: CSVASLHSYEQYF
V gene: TRBV3-1; J gene: TRBJ2-2; CDR3 protein: CASSSRLATGELFF
V gene: TRBV6-1; J gene: TRBJ1-2; CDR3 protein: CASSEDATGIANYGYTF
V gene: TRBV29-1; J gene: TRBJ1-2; CDR3 protein: CSVDLFETGGYTF
V gene: TRBV12-3/TRBV12-4; J gene: TRBJ2-6; CDR3 protein: CASSWAGYQSGANVLTF
V gene: TRBV6-5; J gene: TRBJ1-2; CDR3 protein: CASSYLDINYGYTF
V gene: TRBV4-1; J gene: TRBJ2-7; CDR3 protein: CASSPAGRYSYEQYF
V gene: TRBV2; J gene: TRBJ2-2; CDR3 protein: CASRDYFTGELFF
V gene: TRBV20-1; J gene: TRBJ1-1; CDR3 protein: CSARTREGENTEAFF
V gene: TRBV28; J gene: TRBJ2-7; CDR3 protein: CASTSPRGYEQYF